This TCR beta chain derives from a study of CD8+ T cells in alopecia areata. Per germline, CDR1 SGHVS and CDR2 FQNEAQ. Trimming removed 5 bases at V and 5 bases at J, with 13 bases between. The CDR3 totals 15 residues. cDNA prepared by RNA extraction and subsequent reverse transcription served as the template for sequencing. Profiling relied on immunoSEQ multiplex PCR, and the TCRdb table lists in-frame clones only, not all of them. The sample lists approximately 31,000 clones; about 74% were seen once. This clone showed up just once. Its antigen is not known. Study-wide findings and caveats: Sequencing of scalp samples also includes resident alphabeta T cells from normal skin.

V and J are TRBV7-8 and TRBJ1-6, with a possible D match to TRBD1 (5 bases). The sequence came from a human donor with alopecia areata. The sample taken for sequencing was NKG2D-low CD8+ T cells sorted from blood. CDR3 sequence (DNA): TGTGCCAGCAGCCCCCCCGGGACGGATAATTCACCCCTCCACTTT. Translating gives CASSPPGTDNSPLHF.